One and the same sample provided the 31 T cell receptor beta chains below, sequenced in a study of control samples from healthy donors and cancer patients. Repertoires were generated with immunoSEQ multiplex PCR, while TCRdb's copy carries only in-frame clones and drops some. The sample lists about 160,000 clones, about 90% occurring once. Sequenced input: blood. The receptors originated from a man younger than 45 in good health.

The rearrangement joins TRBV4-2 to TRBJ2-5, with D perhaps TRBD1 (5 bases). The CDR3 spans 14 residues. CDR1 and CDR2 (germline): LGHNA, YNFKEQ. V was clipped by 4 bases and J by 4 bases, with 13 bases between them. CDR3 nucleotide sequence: TGTGCCAGCAGCCGCCTACAGGACGGAGAGACCCAGTACTTC. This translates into CASSRLQDGETQYF.

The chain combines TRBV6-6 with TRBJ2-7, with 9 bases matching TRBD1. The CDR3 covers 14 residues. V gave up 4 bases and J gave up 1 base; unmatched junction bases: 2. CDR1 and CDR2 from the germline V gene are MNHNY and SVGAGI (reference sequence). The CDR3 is CASSWDRVSYEQYF. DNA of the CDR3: TGTGCCAGCAGTTGGGACAGGGTATCCTACGAGCAGTACTTC.

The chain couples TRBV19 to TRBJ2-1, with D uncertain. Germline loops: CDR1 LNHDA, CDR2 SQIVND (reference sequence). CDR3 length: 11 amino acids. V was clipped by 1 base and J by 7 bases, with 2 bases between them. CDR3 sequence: CASSIVNEQFF. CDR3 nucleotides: TGTGCCAGTAGTATAGTTAATGAGCAGTTCTTC.

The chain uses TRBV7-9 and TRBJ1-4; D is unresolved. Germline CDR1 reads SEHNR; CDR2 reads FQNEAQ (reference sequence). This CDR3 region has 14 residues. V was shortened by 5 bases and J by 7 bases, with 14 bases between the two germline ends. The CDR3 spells CASSPVYGAEKLFF. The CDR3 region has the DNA TGTGCCAGCAGCCCCGTGTACGGAGCTGAAAAACTGTTTTTT.

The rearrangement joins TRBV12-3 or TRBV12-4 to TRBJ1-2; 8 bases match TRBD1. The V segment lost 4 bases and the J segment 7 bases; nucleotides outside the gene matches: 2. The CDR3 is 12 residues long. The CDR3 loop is CASSSDRVGYTF. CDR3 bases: TGTGCCAGCAGTTCGGACAGGGTTGGCTACACCTTC.

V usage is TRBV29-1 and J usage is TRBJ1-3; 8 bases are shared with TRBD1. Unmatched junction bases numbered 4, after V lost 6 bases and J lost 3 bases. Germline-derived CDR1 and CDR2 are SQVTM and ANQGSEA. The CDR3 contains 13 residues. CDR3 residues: CSVEQGVGNTIYF. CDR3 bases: TGCAGCGTGGAACAGGGGGTTGGAAACACCATATATTTT.

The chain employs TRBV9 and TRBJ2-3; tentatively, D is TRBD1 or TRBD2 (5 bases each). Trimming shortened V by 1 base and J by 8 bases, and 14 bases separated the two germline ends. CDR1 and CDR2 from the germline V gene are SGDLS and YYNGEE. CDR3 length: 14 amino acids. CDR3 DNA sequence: TGTGCCAGCAGCGTATGGGGGTCGGATGGTACGCAGTATTTT. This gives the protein CASSVWGSDGTQYF. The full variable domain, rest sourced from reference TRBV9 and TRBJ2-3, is DSGVTQTPKHLITATGQRVTLRCSPRSGDLSVYWYQQSLDQGLQFLIQYYNGEERAKGNILERFSAQQFPDLHSELNLSSLELGDSALYFCASSVWGSDGTQYFGPGTRLTVL.

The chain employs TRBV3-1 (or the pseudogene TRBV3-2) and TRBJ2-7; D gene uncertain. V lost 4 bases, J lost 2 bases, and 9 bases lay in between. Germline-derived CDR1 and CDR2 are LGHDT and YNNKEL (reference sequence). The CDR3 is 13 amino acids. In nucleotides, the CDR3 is TGTGCCAGCAGCCCGCGACCCGCCTACGAGCAGTACTTC. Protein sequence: CASSPRPAYEQYF.

The CDR3, as DNA: TGTGCCAGCTCACCAAAGGGACCGTCGTCTGGGGCCAACGTCCTGACTTTC. Protein sequence: CASSPKGPSSGANVLTF. V is TRBV18 and J is TRBJ2-6, with D perhaps assigned TRBD1 or TRBD2 (5 bases each). This CDR3 is built from 17 residues. V lost 2 bases and J lost 1, with 12 bases in between. Germline CDR1 KGHSH, CDR2 LQKENI.

CDR3 sequence (DNA): TGTGCCAGTCCGGGATCTCAGGGCGACGAGCAGTACTTC. Translating gives CASPGSQGDEQYF. The chain has TRBV6-5 and TRBJ2-7; either TRBD1 or TRBD2 may supply D (5 bases each). V shed 9 bases and J shed 5 bases, with 17 bases lying between them. The CDR3 contains 13 residues. The germline gives CDR1 MNHEY, CDR2 SVGAGI.

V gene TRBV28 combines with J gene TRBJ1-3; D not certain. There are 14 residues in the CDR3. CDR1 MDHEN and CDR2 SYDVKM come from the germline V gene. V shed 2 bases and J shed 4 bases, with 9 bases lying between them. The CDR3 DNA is TGTGCCAGCAGTTTAGATTTAGCCGGAAACACCATATATTTT. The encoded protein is CASSLDLAGNTIYF.

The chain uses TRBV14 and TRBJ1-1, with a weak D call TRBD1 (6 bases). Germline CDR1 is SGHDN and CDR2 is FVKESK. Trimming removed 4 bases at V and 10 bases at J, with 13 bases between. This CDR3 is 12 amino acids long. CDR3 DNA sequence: TGTGCCAGCAGCCCCACAGGGCTGGGAGCTTTCTTT. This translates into CASSPTGLGAFF. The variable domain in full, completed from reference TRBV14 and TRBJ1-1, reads EAGVTQFPSHSVIEKGQTVTLRCDPISGHDNLYWYRRVMGKEIKFLLHFVKESKQDESGMPNNRFLAERTGGTYSTLKVQPAELEDSGVYFCASSPTGLGAFFGQGTRLTVV.

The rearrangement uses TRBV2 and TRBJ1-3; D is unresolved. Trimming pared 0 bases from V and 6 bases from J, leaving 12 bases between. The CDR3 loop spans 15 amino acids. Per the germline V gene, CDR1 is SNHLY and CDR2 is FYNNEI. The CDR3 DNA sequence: TGTGCCAGCAGTGAAGCGCTTGTGCGAGCAAACACCATATATTTT. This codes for CASSEALVRANTIYF.

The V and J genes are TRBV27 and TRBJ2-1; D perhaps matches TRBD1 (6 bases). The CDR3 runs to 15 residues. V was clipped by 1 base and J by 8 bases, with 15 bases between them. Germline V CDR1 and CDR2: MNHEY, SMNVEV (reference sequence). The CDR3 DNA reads TGTGCCAGCAGTTTATTGGGACACTCAGGCCATGAGCAGTTCTTC. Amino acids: CASSLLGHSGHEQFF.

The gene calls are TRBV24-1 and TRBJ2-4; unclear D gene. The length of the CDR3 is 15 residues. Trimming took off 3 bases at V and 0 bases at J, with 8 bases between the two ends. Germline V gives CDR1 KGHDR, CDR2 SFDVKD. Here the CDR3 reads CATSDPIVAKNIQYF. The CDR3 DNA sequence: TGTGCCACCAGTGATCCCATTGTAGCCAAAAACATTCAGTACTTC.

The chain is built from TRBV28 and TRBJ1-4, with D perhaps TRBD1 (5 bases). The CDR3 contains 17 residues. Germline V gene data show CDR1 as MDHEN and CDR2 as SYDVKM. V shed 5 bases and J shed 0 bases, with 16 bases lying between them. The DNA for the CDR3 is TGTGCCAGCAGTAGGCTAGGGATAGGGGCAACTAATGAAAAACTGTTTTTT. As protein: CASSRLGIGATNEKLFF.

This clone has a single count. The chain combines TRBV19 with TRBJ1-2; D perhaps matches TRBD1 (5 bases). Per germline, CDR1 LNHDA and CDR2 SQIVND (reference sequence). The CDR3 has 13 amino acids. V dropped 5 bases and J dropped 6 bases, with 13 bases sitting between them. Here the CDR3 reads CASSLGEADGYTF. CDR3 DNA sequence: TGTGCCAGTAGTCTAGGGGAGGCGGATGGCTACACCTTC.

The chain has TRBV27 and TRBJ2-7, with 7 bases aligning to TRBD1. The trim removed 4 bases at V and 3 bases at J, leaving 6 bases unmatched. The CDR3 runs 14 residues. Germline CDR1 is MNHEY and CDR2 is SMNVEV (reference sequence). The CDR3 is CASSSGTVGYEQYF. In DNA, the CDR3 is TGTGCCAGCAGTTCCGGGACAGTAGGCTACGAGCAGTACTTC.

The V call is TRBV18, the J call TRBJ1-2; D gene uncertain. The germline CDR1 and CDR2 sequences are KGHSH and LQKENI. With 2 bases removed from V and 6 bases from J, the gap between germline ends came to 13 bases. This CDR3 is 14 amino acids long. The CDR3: CASSPEAGRDGYTF. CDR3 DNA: TGTGCCAGCTCACCAGAAGCCGGGAGAGATGGCTACACCTTC.

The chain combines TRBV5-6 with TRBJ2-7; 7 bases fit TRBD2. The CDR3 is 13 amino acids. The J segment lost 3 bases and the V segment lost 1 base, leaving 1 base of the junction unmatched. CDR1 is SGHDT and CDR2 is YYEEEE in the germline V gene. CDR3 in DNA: TGTGCCAGCAGCTTGAGGGAGGGCTACGAGCAGTACTTC. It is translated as CASSLREGYEQYF.

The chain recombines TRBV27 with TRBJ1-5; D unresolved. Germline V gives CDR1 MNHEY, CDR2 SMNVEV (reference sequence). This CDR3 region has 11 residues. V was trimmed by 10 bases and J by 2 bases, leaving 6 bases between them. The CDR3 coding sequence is TGTGCCAATGGGGGCAATCAGCCCCAGCATTTT. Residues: CANGGNQPQHF.

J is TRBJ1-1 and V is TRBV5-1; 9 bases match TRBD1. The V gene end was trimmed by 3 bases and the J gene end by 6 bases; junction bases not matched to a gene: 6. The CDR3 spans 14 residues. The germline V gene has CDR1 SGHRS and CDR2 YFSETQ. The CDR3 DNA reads TGCGCCAGCAGCTCCGGGACAGGGATCGCTGAAGCTTTCTTT. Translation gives CASSSGTGIAEAFF. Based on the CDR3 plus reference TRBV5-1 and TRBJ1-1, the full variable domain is KAGVTQTPRYLIKTRGQQVTLSCSPISGHRSVSWYQQTPGQGLQFLFEYFSETQRNKGNFPGRFSGRQFSNSRSEMNVSTLELGDSALYLCASSSGTGIAEAFFGQGTRLTVV.

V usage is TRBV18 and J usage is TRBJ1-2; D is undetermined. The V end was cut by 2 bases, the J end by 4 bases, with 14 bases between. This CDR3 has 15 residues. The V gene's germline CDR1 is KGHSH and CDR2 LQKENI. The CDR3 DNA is TGTGCCAGCTCACCAGTGAAGCGAGAGGGCTATGGCTACACCTTC. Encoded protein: CASSPVKREGYGYTF.

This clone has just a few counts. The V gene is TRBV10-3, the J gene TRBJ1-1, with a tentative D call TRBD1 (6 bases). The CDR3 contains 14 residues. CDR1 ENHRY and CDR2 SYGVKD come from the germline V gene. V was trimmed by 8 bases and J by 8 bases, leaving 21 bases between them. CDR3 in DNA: TGTGCCATCGCGAAGGATCTCGGGGGACAAGAAGCTTTCTTT. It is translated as CAIAKDLGGQEAFF.

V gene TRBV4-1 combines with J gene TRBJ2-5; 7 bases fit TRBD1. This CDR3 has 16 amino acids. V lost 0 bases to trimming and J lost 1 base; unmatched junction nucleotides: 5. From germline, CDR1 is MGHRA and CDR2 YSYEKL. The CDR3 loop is CASSQDGRQGQETQYF. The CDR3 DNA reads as TGCGCCAGCAGCCAAGATGGGAGACAGGGCCAAGAGACCCAGTACTTC.

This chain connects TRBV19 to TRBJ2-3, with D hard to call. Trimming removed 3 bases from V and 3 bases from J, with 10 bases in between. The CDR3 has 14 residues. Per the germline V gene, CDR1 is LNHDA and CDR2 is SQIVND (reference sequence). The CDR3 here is CASSIQPGTDTQYF. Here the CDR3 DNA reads TGTGCCAGTAGTATTCAGCCTGGAACAGATACGCAGTATTTT.

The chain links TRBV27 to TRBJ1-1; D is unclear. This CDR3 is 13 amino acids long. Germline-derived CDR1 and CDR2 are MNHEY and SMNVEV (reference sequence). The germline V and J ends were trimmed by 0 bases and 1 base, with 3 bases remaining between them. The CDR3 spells CASSLSRNTEAFF. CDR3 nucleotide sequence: TGTGCCAGCAGTTTATCGAGGAACACTGAAGCTTTCTTT.

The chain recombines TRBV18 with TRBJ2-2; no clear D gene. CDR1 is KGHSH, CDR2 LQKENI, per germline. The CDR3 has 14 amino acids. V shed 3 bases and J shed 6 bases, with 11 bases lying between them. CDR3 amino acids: CASSPKDGSGELFF. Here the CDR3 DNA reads TGTGCCAGCTCACCCAAAGATGGTTCCGGGGAGCTGTTTTTT.

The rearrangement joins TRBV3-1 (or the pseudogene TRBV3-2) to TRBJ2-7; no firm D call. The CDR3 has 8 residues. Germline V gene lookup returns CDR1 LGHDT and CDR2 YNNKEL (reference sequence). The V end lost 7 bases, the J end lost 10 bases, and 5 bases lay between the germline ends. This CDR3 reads CASTPQYF. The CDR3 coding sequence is TGTGCCAGCACCCCTCAGTACTTC.

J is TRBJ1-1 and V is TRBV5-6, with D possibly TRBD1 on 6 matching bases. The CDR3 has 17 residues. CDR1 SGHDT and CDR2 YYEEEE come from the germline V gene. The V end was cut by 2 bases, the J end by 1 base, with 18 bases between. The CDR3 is CASSFRTTGHRNTEAFF. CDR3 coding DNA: TGTGCCAGCAGCTTCCGTACAACGGGACACCGGAACACTGAAGCTTTCTTT.

The CDR3 DNA is TGCGCCAGCAGCCAAGACGCACGGGGCTACACCTTC. It specifies CASSQDARGYTF. The chain couples TRBV4-3 to TRBJ1-2, with no clear D. CDR1 is LGHNA, CDR2 YSLEER, per germline. V lost 0 bases, J lost 8 bases, and 7 bases lay in between. CDR3 length: 12 residues.